These T cell receptor beta chains were read from a single sample in a study of PD-1 blockade in mismatch repair-deficient tumors. Some clones are missing from TCRdb's copy, which holds only in-frame ones; the method was immunoSEQ multiplex PCR. The table has just under 80,000 clones, more than 80% seen once. This material consisted of peripheral blood, taken 44 weeks after starting pembrolizumab. All receptors derive from an adult with mismatch repair-deficient cancer. CDR3s include the opening cysteine and the closing phenylalanine or tryptophan. A D gene is named only where the DNA matches it firmly. Size values are once, few and many counts, or a class for expanded clones, and some rows have none.

D | J | size | V | DNA | CDR3
NA | TRBJ2-5 | NA | TRBV7-9 | TGTGCCAGCAGCTTAGATCTCTCAGGGGCGCTTTCCCAAGAGACCCAGTACTTC | CASSLDLSGALSQETQYF
NA | TRBJ2-7 | NA | TRBV5-6 | TGTGCCAGCAGCGGCGCTCCAGGTTTAGGGCTGAGCTCCTACGAGCAGTACTTC | CASSGAPGLGLSSYEQYF
TRBD1 | TRBJ1-1 | NA | TRBV6-1 | TGTGCCAGCAGTGAAACAGGGGCCAGGGGGTATGAAGCTTTCTTT | CASSETGARGYEAFF
NA | TRBJ1-1 | NA | TRBV21-1 | TGTGCCAGCAGCACTAAAAGACAGGAGAACACTGAAGCTTTCTTT | CASSTKRQENTEAFF
NA | TRBJ2-2 | NA | TRBV19 | TGTGCCAGTAGTTCCCGGTTGACCGGGGAGCTGTTTTTT | CASSSRLTGELFF
TRBD2 | TRBJ2-1 | NA | TRBV7-9 | TGTGCCAGCAGCGCGCGAGCGGGAGAGGCCCTATACAATGAGCAGTTCTTC | CASSARAGEALYNEQFF
NA | TRBJ1-1 | once | TRBV27 | TGTGCCAGCGGGTGGGGACTTGACACTGAAGCTTTCTTT | CASGWGLDTEAFF
NA | TRBJ2-7 | NA | TRBV14 | TGTGCCAGCTGGAGCTCGGAGCTTCCTCACGAGCAGTACTTC | CASWSSELPHEQYF
NA | TRBJ2-7 | NA | TRBV2 | TGTGCCAGCTTCAAGGAGGCAGAGACCTACGAGCAGTACTTC | CASFKEAETYEQYF
NA | TRBJ1-3 | NA | TRBV5-1 | TGCGCCAGCAGCTACGACCCAGTGTCCTCTGGAAACACCATATATTTT | CASSYDPVSSGNTIYF
NA | TRBJ1-1 | NA | TRBV21-1 | TGTGCCAGCAGCAAAGTTCACAGAGTGAACACTGAAGCTTTCTTT | CASSKVHRVNTEAFF
NA | TRBJ2-3 | few | TRBV6-6 | TGTGCCAGCAGTCCATTCTCGGATACGCAGTATTTT | CASSPFSDTQYF
NA | TRBJ2-3 | NA | TRBV18 | TGTGCCAGCTCACCATTGGCAGTAGCTAGCACAGATACGCAGTATTTT | CASSPLAVASTDTQYF
TRBD1 | TRBJ2-7 | NA | TRBV7-9 | TGTGCCAGCAGCTTAGCAGGGACAGGGGTCCACGAGCAGTACTTC | CASSLAGTGVHEQYF
NA | TRBJ2-1 | NA | TRBV18 | TGTGCCAGCTCATTAGCGGCCGGGGGTGCGGATGAGCAGTTCTTC | CASSLAAGGADEQFF